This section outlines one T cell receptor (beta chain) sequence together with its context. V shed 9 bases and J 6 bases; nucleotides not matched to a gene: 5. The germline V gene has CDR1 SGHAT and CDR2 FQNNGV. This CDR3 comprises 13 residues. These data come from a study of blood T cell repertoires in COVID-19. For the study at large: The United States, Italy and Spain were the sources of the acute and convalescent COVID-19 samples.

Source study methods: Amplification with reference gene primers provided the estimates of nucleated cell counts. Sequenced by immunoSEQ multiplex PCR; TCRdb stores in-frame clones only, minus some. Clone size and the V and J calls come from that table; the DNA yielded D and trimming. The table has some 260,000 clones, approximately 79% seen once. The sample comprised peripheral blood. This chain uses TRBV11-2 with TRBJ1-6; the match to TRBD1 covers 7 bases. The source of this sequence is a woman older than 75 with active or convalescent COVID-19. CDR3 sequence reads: CASSGQANSPLHF. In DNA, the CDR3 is TGTGCCAGTTCCGGACAGGCTAATTCACCCCTCCACTTT.